This is a list of T cell receptor beta chains from one sample in a study of cytomegalovirus exposure and HLA in healthy donors. Using immunoSEQ multiplex PCR, the repertoire was profiled, and TCRdb retains in-frame clones only, with some absent. The sample lists around 79,000 clones, 73% occurring once. Sequenced sample: PBMCs. Receptor source: a woman between 40 and 50 years old in good health and CMV-seropositive. Each CDR3 is given with its conserved first and last residue. The D gene is left open where the match is weak. Expanded clones get a size class; other rows say once, few or many, or leave the size out.

d_gene: TRBD2; abundance: few; j_gene: TRBJ2-1; v_gene: TRBV5-5; CDR3nt: TGTGCCAGCAGCTTGCGACCCACTAGCGGGAGAAGCAATGAGCAGTTCTTC; CDR3aa: CASSLRPTSGRSNEQFF
d_gene: .; abundance: .; j_gene: TRBJ1-4; v_gene: TRBV19; CDR3nt: TGTGCCAGTAGGGCTCTTACTGAAAAACTGTTTTTT; CDR3aa: CASRALTEKLFF
d_gene: .; abundance: few; j_gene: TRBJ1-1; v_gene: TRBV19; CDR3nt: TGTGCCAGTAACCGCGGACAGAGTGAAGCTTTCTTT; CDR3aa: CASNRGQSEAFF
d_gene: .; abundance: .; j_gene: TRBJ1-2; v_gene: TRBV5-6; CDR3nt: TGTGCCAGCATGCTACGGGGGGGGGTTAACTATGGCTACACCTTC; CDR3aa: CASMLRGGVNYGYTF
d_gene: .; abundance: .; j_gene: TRBJ1-5; v_gene: TRBV6-5; CDR3nt: TGTGCCAGCCAACTCGATCGTTCAGGTCAGCCCCAGCATTTT; CDR3aa: CASQLDRSGQPQHF
d_gene: .; abundance: .; j_gene: TRBJ2-6; v_gene: TRBV7-9; CDR3nt: TGTGCCAGCAGCTTAGCGTTATCCGGGGCCAACGTCCTGACTTTC; CDR3aa: CASSLALSGANVLTF
d_gene: TRBD1; abundance: .; j_gene: TRBJ2-3; v_gene: TRBV27; CDR3nt: TGTGCCAGCAGACCAACAGGGGTCACAGATACGCAGTATTTT; CDR3aa: CASRPTGVTDTQYF
d_gene: .; abundance: .; j_gene: TRBJ2-6; v_gene: TRBV19; CDR3nt: TGTGCCAGTAGTTCAACACACTCTGGGGCCAACGTCCTGACTTTC; CDR3aa: CASSSTHSGANVLTF
d_gene: TRBD2; abundance: .; j_gene: TRBJ2-3; v_gene: TRBV6-1; CDR3nt: TGTGCCAGCCAAAAGCGGGGAGGTGATACGCAGTATTTT; CDR3aa: CASQKRGGDTQYF
d_gene: .; abundance: .; j_gene: TRBJ2-1; v_gene: TRBV27; CDR3nt: TGTGCCAGCAGCCGGATCGGGGACAATGAGCAGTTCTTC; CDR3aa: CASSRIGDNEQFF
d_gene: .; abundance: once; j_gene: TRBJ2-7; v_gene: TRBV27; CDR3nt: TGTGCCAGCAGTGTAACACCAACCTACGAGCAGTACTTC; CDR3aa: CASSVTPTYEQYF
d_gene: TRBD2; abundance: .; j_gene: TRBJ2-3; v_gene: TRBV5-1; CDR3nt: TGCGCCAGCAGCTTGGCTAGCGGGGACAAAGGAGATACGCAGTATTTT; CDR3aa: CASSLASGDKGDTQYF
d_gene: TRBD2; abundance: few; j_gene: TRBJ2-3; v_gene: TRBV30; CDR3nt: TGTGCCTGGAGTCAGGCGCGGGGGGGCACAGATACGCAGTATTTT; CDR3aa: CAWSQARGGTDTQYF
d_gene: TRBD1; abundance: .; j_gene: TRBJ1-4; v_gene: TRBV4-1; CDR3nt: TGCGCCAGCAGCCAGTTTCAGGGGGCAACTAATGAAAAACTGTTTTTT; CDR3aa: CASSQFQGATNEKLFF
d_gene: TRBD1; abundance: .; j_gene: TRBJ2-7; v_gene: TRBV7-9; CDR3nt: TGTGCCAGCAGCCCCGCGGGACAGGCCTCCTACGAGCAGTACTTC; CDR3aa: CASSPAGQASYEQYF
d_gene: .; abundance: .; j_gene: TRBJ1-1; v_gene: TRBV9; CDR3nt: TGTGCCAGCAGCCCTACTCTCATGAACACTGAAGCTTTCTTT; CDR3aa: CASSPTLMNTEAFF
d_gene: .; abundance: .; j_gene: TRBJ1-1; v_gene: TRBV4-2; CDR3nt: TGTGCCAGCAGCCCAGCCCGGAGGGTGAACACTGAAGCTTTCTTT; CDR3aa: CASSPARRVNTEAFF
d_gene: TRBD2; abundance: .; j_gene: TRBJ2-5; v_gene: TRBV7-2; CDR3nt: TGTGCCAGCAGCACGGGACTAGTCACGGAGACCCAGTACTTC; CDR3aa: CASSTGLVTETQYF
d_gene: .; abundance: .; j_gene: TRBJ1-6; v_gene: TRBV4-2; CDR3nt: TGTGCCAGCAGCCAAGGACAGACTAATTCACCCCTCCACTTT; CDR3aa: CASSQGQTNSPLHF
d_gene: .; abundance: .; j_gene: TRBJ2-5; v_gene: TRBV28; CDR3nt: TGTGCTTTGGACACACCCGGGGGGACCCAGTACTTC; CDR3aa: CALDTPGGTQYF
d_gene: TRBD2; abundance: .; j_gene: TRBJ2-1; v_gene: TRBV6-5; CDR3nt: TGTGCCAGCAGTCGCACTAGCGGGAGGGATAATGAGCAGTTCTTC; CDR3aa: CASSRTSGRDNEQFF
d_gene: TRBD1; abundance: .; j_gene: TRBJ1-2; v_gene: TRBV6-1; CDR3nt: TGTGCCAGCAGGTTGGACAGGGCCTATGGCTACACCTTC; CDR3aa: CASRLDRAYGYTF
d_gene: TRBD1; abundance: .; j_gene: TRBJ2-7; v_gene: TRBV29-1; CDR3nt: TGCAGCGTTGATGTCGGGGCAGGGGGCTACGAGCAGTACTTC; CDR3aa: CSVDVGAGGYEQYF
d_gene: .; abundance: .; j_gene: TRBJ1-2; v_gene: TRBV7-2; CDR3nt: TGTGCCAGCAGCTTAGGGAGTGGGCGGGACTATGGCTACACCTTC; CDR3aa: CASSLGSGRDYGYTF
d_gene: .; abundance: .; j_gene: TRBJ2-1; v_gene: TRBV25-1; CDR3nt: TGTGCCAGCAGTGAATATTTTGGAAGTGGGGCCGAGCAGTTCTTC; CDR3aa: CASSEYFGSGAEQFF
d_gene: TRBD1; abundance: few; j_gene: TRBJ2-1; v_gene: TRBV29-1; CDR3nt: TGCAGCGTTCCACGACAGGGTCGGGATTTCAATGAGCAGTTCTTC; CDR3aa: CSVPRQGRDFNEQFF
d_gene: .; abundance: once; j_gene: TRBJ1-2; v_gene: TRBV11-2; CDR3nt: TGTGCCAGCAGCTTATCTTCGGCAGGCGGGACCTATGGCTACACCTTC; CDR3aa: CASSLSSAGGTYGYTF
d_gene: .; abundance: .; j_gene: TRBJ2-7; v_gene: TRBV7-2; CDR3nt: TGTGCCAGCAGCCAGAGGGGGGGGCTGGTCTACGAGCAGTACTTC; CDR3aa: CASSQRGGLVYEQYF
d_gene: .; abundance: .; j_gene: TRBJ1-5; v_gene: TRBV19; CDR3nt: TGTGCCAGTAATGCGGAATTAAGCAATCAGCCCCAGCATTTT; CDR3aa: CASNAELSNQPQHF
d_gene: .; abundance: .; j_gene: TRBJ2-1; v_gene: TRBV7-7; CDR3nt: TGTGCCAGCAGCCCCGGTCCCTCGGCGGATGAGCAGTTCTTC; CDR3aa: CASSPGPSADEQFF
d_gene: TRBD1; abundance: once; j_gene: TRBJ1-6; v_gene: TRBV13; CDR3nt: TGTGCCAGCAGCTTGACAGGGCGTGATTCACCCCTCCACTTT; CDR3aa: CASSLTGRDSPLHF
d_gene: .; abundance: .; j_gene: TRBJ1-1; v_gene: TRBV30; CDR3nt: TGTGCCGGCCCCGGGGTTGGTACTGAAGCTTTCTTT; CDR3aa: CAGPGVGTEAFF
d_gene: TRBD2; abundance: .; j_gene: TRBJ2-1; v_gene: TRBV4-2; CDR3nt: TGTGCCAGCAGCCAGAGCTTAGCGGGTGTCTCCTACAATGAGCAGTTCTTC; CDR3aa: CASSQSLAGVSYNEQFF
d_gene: .; abundance: once; j_gene: TRBJ2-5; v_gene: TRBV5-4; CDR3nt: TGTGCCAGCAGCTTGGACAGGGCGGAGACCCAGTACTTC; CDR3aa: CASSLDRAETQYF
d_gene: .; abundance: .; j_gene: TRBJ2-3; v_gene: TRBV14; CDR3nt: TGTGCCAGCAGCCAAGATGCACTCAGCACAGATACGCAGTATTTT; CDR3aa: CASSQDALSTDTQYF
d_gene: TRBD1; abundance: few; j_gene: TRBJ1-5; v_gene: TRBV6-1; CDR3nt: TGTGCCACCCTAGGGACAGCGTTGGACAATCAGCCCCAGCATTTT; CDR3aa: CATLGTALDNQPQHF
d_gene: .; abundance: .; j_gene: TRBJ2-2; v_gene: TRBV29-1; CDR3nt: TGCAGCGTTCTTAACACCGGGGAGCTGTTTTTT; CDR3aa: CSVLNTGELFF
d_gene: TRBD2; abundance: few; j_gene: TRBJ2-3; v_gene: TRBV5-6; CDR3nt: TGTGCCAGCAGCCCGTCAGCGGGAGCAACAGATACGCAGTATTTT; CDR3aa: CASSPSAGATDTQYF
d_gene: .; abundance: .; j_gene: TRBJ2-3; v_gene: TRBV6-4; CDR3nt: TGTGCCAGCAGCCACGGGGCGGGATCGGGAGATACGCAGTATTTT; CDR3aa: CASSHGAGSGDTQYF
d_gene: .; abundance: .; j_gene: TRBJ2-5; v_gene: TRBV10-1; CDR3nt: TGCGCCAGCAGTGCGGGATACCAAGAGACCCAGTACTTC; CDR3aa: CASSAGYQETQYF
d_gene: TRBD1; abundance: .; j_gene: TRBJ1-1; v_gene: TRBV30; CDR3nt: TGTGCCTGGGAAGGGGGCATGAACACTGAAGCTTTCTTT; CDR3aa: CAWEGGMNTEAFF
d_gene: TRBD1; abundance: .; j_gene: TRBJ1-3; v_gene: TRBV18; CDR3nt: TGTGCCAGCTCACCACACAGGGGAAGTGGAAACACCATATATTTT; CDR3aa: CASSPHRGSGNTIYF
d_gene: TRBD2; abundance: .; j_gene: TRBJ2-7; v_gene: TRBV9; CDR3nt: TGTGCCAGCAGCCCCCTAGCGGGGGGGCGGTGGGAGCAGTACTTC; CDR3aa: CASSPLAGGRWEQYF
d_gene: .; abundance: .; j_gene: TRBJ2-3; v_gene: TRBV14; CDR3nt: TGTGCCAGCAGCCTGGGAGGAACTAGCACAGATACGCAGTATTTT; CDR3aa: CASSLGGTSTDTQYF
d_gene: .; abundance: .; j_gene: TRBJ2-4; v_gene: TRBV28; CDR3nt: TGTGCCAGCAGTTACTGGAGGGACGCCAAAAACATTCAGTACTTC; CDR3aa: CASSYWRDAKNIQYF
d_gene: .; abundance: .; j_gene: TRBJ1-5; v_gene: TRBV5-6; CDR3nt: TGTGCCAGCAGCTGGCAGGACAGAGAAGGCAATCAGCCCCAGCATTTT; CDR3aa: CASSWQDREGNQPQHF
d_gene: TRBD1; abundance: few; j_gene: TRBJ1-2; v_gene: TRBV7-9; CDR3nt: TGTGCCAGCAGCCACACTGAGAGACAGGGTATCTATGGCTACACCTTC; CDR3aa: CASSHTERQGIYGYTF
d_gene: TRBD1; abundance: .; j_gene: TRBJ2-1; v_gene: TRBV19; CDR3nt: TGTGCCAGCAGAGGACAGGTCCCTGGGGAGCAGTTCTTC; CDR3aa: CASRGQVPGEQFF
d_gene: .; abundance: few; j_gene: TRBJ1-4; v_gene: TRBV6-5; CDR3nt: TGTGCCAGCAGTAACACAGGTGAAAAACTGTTTTTT; CDR3aa: CASSNTGEKLFF
d_gene: .; abundance: once; j_gene: TRBJ1-4; v_gene: TRBV7-2; CDR3nt: TGTGCCAGCAGTCTTGGGGGGACAACTAATGAAAAACTGTTTTTT; CDR3aa: CASSLGGTTNEKLFF